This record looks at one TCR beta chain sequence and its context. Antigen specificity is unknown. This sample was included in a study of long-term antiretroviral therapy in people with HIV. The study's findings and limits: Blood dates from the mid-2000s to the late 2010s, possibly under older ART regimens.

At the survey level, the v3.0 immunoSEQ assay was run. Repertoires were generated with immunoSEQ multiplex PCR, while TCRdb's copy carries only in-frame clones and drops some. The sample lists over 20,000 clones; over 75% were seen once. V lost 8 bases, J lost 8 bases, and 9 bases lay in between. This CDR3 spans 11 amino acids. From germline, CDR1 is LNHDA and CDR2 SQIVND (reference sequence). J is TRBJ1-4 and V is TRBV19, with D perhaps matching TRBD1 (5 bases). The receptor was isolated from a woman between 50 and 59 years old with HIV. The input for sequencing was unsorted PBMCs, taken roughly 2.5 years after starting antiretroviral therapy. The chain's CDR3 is CASGEGEKLFF. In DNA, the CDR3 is TGTGCCAGTGGTGAGGGGGAAAAACTGTTTTTT.